These T cell receptor beta chains were read from a single sample in a study of T cell responses to AZD1222 COVID-19 vaccine. Profiled with immunoSEQ multiplex PCR; TCRdb holds only in-frame clones, not every one. This sample has around 130,000 clones, with about 82% found just once. The input for sequencing was peripheral blood, taken on day 0 of AZD1222 vaccination. The receptors were gathered from an adult in good health. CDR3s include the opening cysteine and the closing phenylalanine or tryptophan. Each record gives: D gene, CDR3 length, J gene, clone size, V gene, CDR3 protein, CDR3 DNA. A D gene is named only where the DNA matches it firmly. Clone size appears in some rows only: once, few, many, or a class for an expanded clone.

TRBD1 | 12 | TRBJ1-1 | - | TRBV6-6 | CASSRDSTEAFF | TGTGCCAGCAGTCGGGACAGCACTGAAGCTTTCTTT
- | 15 | TRBJ2-7 | - | TRBV28 | CASSLVSDSPYEQYF | TGTGCCAGCAGTTTAGTCTCCGACAGCCCCTACGAGCAGTACTTC
TRBD2 | 14 | TRBJ2-7 | few | TRBV10-2 | CASSERLAAYEQYF | TGCGCCAGCAGTGAGAGGCTAGCGGCCTACGAGCAGTACTTC
- | 13 | TRBJ2-1 | - | TRBV7-2 | CASSLGFRYEQFF | TGTGCCAGCAGCCTAGGGTTTAGGTATGAGCAGTTCTTC
- | 12 | TRBJ2-7 | - | TRBV28 | CASSLYSYEQYF | TGTGCCAGCAGTTTATACTCCTACGAGCAGTACTTC
- | 14 | TRBJ2-7 | - | TRBV13 | CASRDSEGVYEQYF | TGTGCCAGCAGAGATAGTGAGGGGGTCTACGAGCAGTACTTC
- | 15 | TRBJ1-5 | - | TRBV2 | CASSESPGVDQPQHF | TGTGCCAGCAGTGAAAGCCCAGGGGTGGATCAGCCCCAGCATTTT
TRBD2 | 18 | TRBJ2-1 | - | TRBV3-1/TRBV3-2 | CASSQESPGLAGGVEQFF | TGTGCCAGCAGCCAAGAATCCCCGGGACTAGCGGGAGGGGTTGAGCAGTTCTTC
- | 12 | TRBJ1-2 | - | TRBV30 | CAWKGPMGGYTF | TGTGCCTGGAAGGGACCGATGGGTGGCTACACCTTC
- | 16 | TRBJ2-3 | - | TRBV7-8 | CASSLALGPSADTQYF | TGTGCCAGCAGCTTAGCGCTGGGCCCGTCGGCAGATACGCAGTATTTT
TRBD1 | 15 | TRBJ1-1 | - | TRBV4-1 | CASSGPGQGNTEAFF | TGCGCCAGCAGCGGTCCGGGACAGGGGAACACTGAAGCTTTCTTT
- | 18 | TRBJ2-1 | - | TRBV7-2 | CASSFATRGLGTRIQEFF | TGTGCCAGCAGCTTTGCAACGAGGGGACTCGGTACCAGGATTCAAGAGTTCTTC
TRBD2 | 13 | TRBJ2-1 | - | TRBV19 | CASRTKGGYEQFF | TGTGCCAGTAGGACAAAGGGAGGGTATGAGCAGTTCTTC
TRBD1 | 15 | TRBJ2-2 | - | TRBV5-8 | CASSYHRGASGELFF | TGTGCCAGCAGCTATCACAGGGGCGCATCCGGGGAGCTGTTTTTT
- | 15 | TRBJ2-5 | - | TRBV7-2 | CASSLVGTNQETQYF | TGTGCCAGCAGCTTAGTGGGGACAAACCAAGAGACCCAGTACTTC
- | 15 | TRBJ2-7 | - | TRBV4-3 | CASSQDADRSYEQYF | TGCGCCAGCAGCCAAGACGCTGACAGATCCTACGAGCAGTACTTC
TRBD1 | 14 | TRBJ2-2 | - | TRBV27 | CASSGQENTGELFF | TGTGCCAGTTCGGGACAGGAAAACACCGGGGAGCTGTTTTTT
TRBD1 | 13 | TRBJ2-2 | - | TRBV12-3/TRBV12-4 | CASSRQGVGELFF | TGTGCCAGCAGCCGACAGGGAGTCGGGGAGCTGTTTTTT
- | 13 | TRBJ2-5 | - | TRBV19 | CASKERREETQYF | TGTGCCAGTAAGGAGAGGAGAGAAGAGACCCAGTACTTC
TRBD2 | 14 | TRBJ2-2 | few | TRBV27 | CASRPLARVGELFF | TGTGCCAGCAGACCACTAGCGAGGGTCGGGGAGCTGTTTTTT